Listed below are T cell receptor beta chains from one sample, sequenced in a study of shared clonotypes between healthy human individuals. TCRdb's table, derived via immunoSEQ multiplex PCR, lists solely in-frame clones and lacks some. Among about 960,000 clones listed, approximately 76% were seen once. The sample taken for sequencing was memory CD4+ T cells sorted from blood. These receptors came from a young man in good health. Each CDR3 is given with its conserved first and last residue. The D gene is left open where the match is weak. Not every row has a clone size; where given, it reads once, few, many or a size class.

TRBD1	TRBV6-6	TRBJ1-2	-	CASSRLGTGGFRGYTF	TGTGCCAGCAGTCGATTGGGGACAGGGGGCTTTAGGGGCTACACCTTC
TRBD1	TRBV5-6	TRBJ2-7	-	CASSPGTGWGEQYF	TGTGCCAGCAGCCCCGGGACAGGGTGGGGCGAGCAGTACTTC
-	TRBV29-1	TRBJ2-1	-	CSVGSPSNYNEQFF	TGCAGCGTTGGTTCCCCGTCAAACTACAATGAGCAGTTCTTC
TRBD2	TRBV19	TRBJ2-3	few	CASSRTAGADTDTQYF	TGTGCCAGTAGTAGGACGGCGGGAGCAGACACAGATACGCAGTATTTT
TRBD1	TRBV7-9	TRBJ2-1	few	CASSFRQGADNEQFF	TGTGCCAGCAGCTTCAGACAGGGGGCGGACAATGAGCAGTTCTTC
-	TRBV15	TRBJ2-5	-	CATSRDYGQETQYF	TGTGCCACCAGCAGAGATTATGGACAAGAGACCCAGTACTTC
-	TRBV28	TRBJ1-2	-	CASSLGAGAPRGYTF	TGTGCCAGCAGTTTAGGTGCAGGGGCCCCCCGAGGCTACACCTTC
-	TRBV5-8	TRBJ2-5	-	CASSFNSQETQYF	TGTGCCAGCAGCTTCAACAGCCAAGAGACCCAGTACTTC
-	TRBV7-8	TRBJ1-6	-	CASSLVDQDSPLHF	TGTGCCAGCAGCTTAGTGGATCAGGATTCACCCCTCCACTTT
TRBD1	TRBV7-2	TRBJ1-2	-	CASSPGQGGAYGYTF	TGTGCCAGCAGCCCTGGACAGGGTGGGGCCTATGGCTACACCTTC
TRBD2	TRBV5-1	TRBJ2-1	-	CASSLASGEYNEQFF	TGCGCCAGCAGCTTGGCTAGCGGGGAGTACAATGAGCAGTTCTTC
-	TRBV7-7	TRBJ2-7	-	CASSLRGTHEQYF	TGTGCTAGCAGCTTAAGGGGCACCCACGAGCAGTACTTC
-	TRBV2	TRBJ1-5	few	CASSVTPGNQPQHF	TGTGCCAGCAGTGTCACTCCGGGCAATCAGCCCCAGCATTTT
TRBD1	TRBV5-1	TRBJ1-4	-	CASSLVGQGEKLFF	TGCGCCAGCAGCTTGGTTGGACAGGGAGAAAAACTGTTTTTT
-	TRBV5-1	TRBJ2-5	once	CASSSSQGGQETQYF	TGCGCCAGCAGCTCCAGTCAGGGGGGCCAAGAGACCCAGTACTTC
TRBD1	TRBV4-2	TRBJ1-3	-	CASSQGIGGFLSSGNTIYF	TGTGCCAGCAGCCAAGGGATAGGGGGCTTTTTGAGCTCTGGAAACACCATATATTTT
-	TRBV5-4	TRBJ2-3	-	CASSLISDTQYF	TGTGCCAGCAGCTTGATCTCTGATACGCAGTATTTT
-	TRBV7-2	TRBJ2-2	-	CASSLGGSAGELFF	TGTGCCAGCAGCTTGGGCGGTAGCGCCGGGGAGCTGTTTTTT
-	TRBV7-2	TRBJ1-1	-	CASSFSGNTEAFF	TGTGCCAGCAGCTTTTCCGGGAACACTGAAGCTTTCTTT
TRBD1	TRBV7-9	TRBJ1-5	many	CASSSDRVGQPQHF	TGTGCCAGCAGCTCGGACAGGGTGGGTCAGCCCCAGCATTTT
-	TRBV19	TRBJ2-6	-	CASSTGSPEANVLTF	TGTGCCAGTAGTACCGGTAGTCCTGAAGCCAACGTCCTGACTTTC
-	TRBV7-9	TRBJ2-5	-	CASSLSIDQETQYF	TGTGCCAGCAGCCTCAGTATAGACCAAGAGACCCAGTACTTC
-	TRBV7-6	TRBJ2-2	-	CASSPQENTGELFF	TGTGCCAGCAGCCCACAGGAAAACACCGGGGAGCTGTTTTTT
-	TRBV7-2	TRBJ1-5	-	CASSPGGGQPQHF	TGTGCCAGCAGCCCCGGCGGGGGACAGCCCCAGCATTTT
-	TRBV27	TRBJ2-7	-	CASSETGSYEQYF	TGTGCCAGCAGTGAAACAGGGTCCTACGAGCAGTACTTC
TRBD2	TRBV18	TRBJ2-7	-	CASSPPLLAGDEQYF	TGTGCCAGCTCACCACCGTTACTAGCGGGAGACGAGCAGTACTTC